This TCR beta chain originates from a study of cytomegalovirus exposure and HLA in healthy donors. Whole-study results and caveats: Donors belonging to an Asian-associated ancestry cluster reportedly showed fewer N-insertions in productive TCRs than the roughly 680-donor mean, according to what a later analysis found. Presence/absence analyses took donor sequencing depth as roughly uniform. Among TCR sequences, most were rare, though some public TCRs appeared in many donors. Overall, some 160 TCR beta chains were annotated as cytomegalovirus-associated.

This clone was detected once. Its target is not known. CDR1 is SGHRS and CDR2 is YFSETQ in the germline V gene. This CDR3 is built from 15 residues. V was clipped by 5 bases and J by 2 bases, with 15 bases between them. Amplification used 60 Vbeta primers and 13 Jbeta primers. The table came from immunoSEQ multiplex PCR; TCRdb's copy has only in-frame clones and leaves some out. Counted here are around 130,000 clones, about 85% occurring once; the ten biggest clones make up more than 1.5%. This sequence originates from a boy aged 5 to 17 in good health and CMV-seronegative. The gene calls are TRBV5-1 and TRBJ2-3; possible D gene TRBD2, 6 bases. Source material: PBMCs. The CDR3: CASRLGDSLTDTQYF. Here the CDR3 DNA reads TGCGCCAGCAGACTGGGGGACTCCCTCACAGATACGCAGTATTTT. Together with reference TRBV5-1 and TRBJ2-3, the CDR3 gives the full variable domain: KAGVTQTPRYLIKTRGQQVTLSCSPISGHRSVSWYQQTPGQGLQFLFEYFSETQRNKGNFPGRFSGRQFSNSRSEMNVSTLELGDSALYLCASRLGDSLTDTQYFGPGTRLTVL.